This T cell receptor beta chain emerged from a study of cytomegalovirus exposure and HLA in healthy donors (dated by TCRdb to the late 2010s). In the study overall: An earlier analysis of some 550 of the donors reported more than 250 Gb of sequence data and 100 million to 130 million unique TCR beta sequences from 150 million to 200 million T cells. The number of donors typed differed by locus, with about 629-630 for A, B, C, DRB1 and DQB1, more than 500 for DQA1, some 570 for DPA1, and around 450 for DPB1. An earlier analysis of roughly 580 of the donors used high-throughput TCR beta sequencing to judge whether each TCR beta V gene segment behaved as functional or pseudogenic. Alongside the repertoire data, information on donor age, sex, ethnicity and CMV serostatus was compiled. A later genetic analysis took genome-wide SNP genotypes for about 60% of the roughly 670 donors and used that subset as a discovery cohort. In addition to the first cohort of several hundred subjects, a separate validation cohort of 130 or so different subjects was used. Roughly five DR-DQ haplotypes were handled as single units for association and clustering because linkage in the cohort was strong. Class I and class II HLA loci were covered by the typing at four-digit resolution. Every discovery cohort repertoire had been produced on one sequencing platform. Of the roughly 390 genotyped donors, around 81% fell in the genetic ancestry cluster associated with self-reported Caucasian donors. A later analysis re-examined previously published TCR beta repertoires from more than 550 donors and added high-resolution HLA genotyping to investigate patterns of TCR occurrence. Across 398 genotyped donors of the cohort, an average of roughly 200,000 unique TCR beta nucleotide sequences per donor were sequenced, and approximately 17% of those sequences were non-productive. Rather than using new phenotypic data, the later analysis identified candidate immune exposures from TCR beta sequences and from how often those sequences occurred across donors. The study profiled the T cell repertoires of under 700 subjects by immunosequencing and related them to cytomegalovirus serostatus. The study aimed to test whether signatures of past pathogen exposure could be identified by cataloging public T cell receptors. An early release that covered fewer than 750 HLA-typed donors contained about 300 gigabases of sequencing data and tens of millions of unique TCR sequences. The study combined high-throughput TCR immunosequencing, statistical association of individual TCRs with disease status, and machine learning to predict cytomegalovirus infection status. Results the study describes overall, beyond this receptor: A later analysis associated 16,951 TCR beta sequences with specific HLA alleles at a false discovery rate of 0.05. In a later analysis, most CMV-associated TCR beta chains were found to appear HLA-restricted, with HLA associations seemingly driven largely by CMV exposure. Because counts were too low, some 16 rarely observed V segments, including chromosome 9 orphons, were excluded from the earlier analysis of 587 of the donors. An earlier analysis of some 560 of the donors showed that most TCR beta V segments appeared in productive rearrangements either about 87% or about 30% of the time, which broadly matched IMGT annotations. For the cohort, immune exposure information was limited to CMV serostatus. Because the 87-base-pair reads could not distinguish some IMGT-functional V segments, including TRBV6-2 and TRBV6-3, those segments were excluded. Roughly uniform sequencing depth across donors was assumed in presence/absence analyses, although this assumption may not hold. While some public TCRs were present in many individuals, most TCR sequences turned up only very rarely across donors. Correlated functional status among segregating V segments might reflect linkage disequilibrium, but an unknown experimental factor could not be ruled out. In a later analysis, HLA-associated TCR beta chains were found to be more clonally expanded and to have lower generation probabilities than equally common non-associated chains. According to a later analysis, parvovirus B19, influenza, CMV and Epstein-Barr virus appeared linked to several top co-occurrence clusters. The authors suggested that the approach could potentially be generalized to other disease states and immunological phenotypes. Because HLA typing was missing for some donors at each locus, association tests included only the typed subset. Three of the identified cytomegalovirus-associated TCR beta chains were confirmed in vitro to be specific for cytomegalovirus antigens. In a later analysis, TCR association rates were found to vary across HLA loci, with the most associated TCRs seen for DRB1 alleles and the fewest for HLA-C alleles. In this cohort, only TCR beta chains were sequenced, and detectable features were limited by the absence of alpha or paired-chain data. A cluster of highly shared sequence variants was judged likely to be a technical artifact of the sequencing pipeline. An association between a missense DCLRE1C variant and V-gene and J-gene trimming of TCR beta chains was found in a later genetic analysis and replicated in an independent cohort. A total of 150 to 200 TCR beta chains were listed by the study as associated with cytomegalovirus. A later genetic analysis reported fewer N-insertions in productive TCRs among donors in an Asian-associated ancestry cluster than the roughly 620-donor mean. When HLA alleles, especially DR and DQ, strongly co-occurred, attributing TCR associations to individual alleles was difficult. A further reported finding was that TCR beta sequences accurately predicted the HLA-A and HLA-B alleles for most subjects in the first cohort. The classifier was reported to diagnose cytomegalovirus status with high specificity and sensitivity in both the original cohort and the validation cohort.

Concerning this clone itself: Its antigen remains undetermined. Per-base qualities were not stored, and no clone one base away is much larger.

V is shortened by 4 bases, J by 4 bases, and the region joining them spans 11 bases. CDR1 and CDR2 are read off the germline V gene as SGHDT and YYEEEE. The cysteine opens and the phenylalanine closes a CDR3 of 13 amino acids. The DNA shown is the 39-base CDR3, in frame from base 1. In total, approximately 700 healthy bone marrow donors made up the cohort. At the time of sampling, every cohort member was nominally healthy, though immune exposures that went unrecorded were likely present. The donor tested CMV seropositive, placing the donor among the 250 to 350 seropositive members of the cohort. A peripheral blood sample was provided by each donor, and peripheral blood mononuclear cells were used for TCR beta sequencing. Genomic DNA was extracted from the blood cell samples with the Qiagen DNeasy Blood Extraction Kit. To prepare the library, the immunoSEQ multiplex PCR assay was applied. For the multiplex PCR, a mixture combining 60 forward primers for TCR Vbeta segments and 13 reverse primers for TCR Jbeta segments was used. A multiplex PCR assay on genomic DNA amplified the CDR3 region of rearranged TCR beta genes. The amplified TCR beta libraries were sequenced on the Illumina HiSeq System as 87-base-pair reads. The published analysis was carried out like this. A later analysis counted 75 million to 100 million unique TCR beta chains across the 550 to 700 repertoires, and roughly 9.9 million of these chains were shared by at least two donors. A nearest-neighbor algorithm error-corrected the raw reads and collapsed the reads into unique sequences, merging closely related sequences to remove PCR and sequencing errors. V, D and J gene segments were assigned by aligning CDR3 sequences to IMGT reference sequences. For a sequence to be retained, a match of at least six nucleotides was required to both a V gene segment and a J gene segment. Rearrangements were classified as productive when the CDR3 lacked stop codons and remained in frame with V and J, and all other rearrangements were classified as non-productive. Following IMGT convention, CDR3 was defined as the stretch from the second conserved V-encoded cysteine up to the conserved J-encoded phenylalanine. Sequences without an unambiguous match to a single V gene segment were excluded from the earlier analysis of a few hundred of the donors. An earlier analysis of several hundred of the donors called V segments functional above 56.7% productive rearrangements and segregating when the between-donor standard deviation exceeded 5%. A statistical classification framework was built to diagnose cytomegalovirus status from the catalog of TCR beta chain sequences. V and J gene assignment, in a later analysis, came from comparing TCR nucleotide sequences with IMGT/GENE-DB human TR gene sequences. In a later analysis, CDR3 sequences and most-parsimonious VDJ recombination scenarios were assigned using the TCRdist pipeline. In a later analysis, each TCR beta chain was defined by its CDR3 amino acid sequence together with its V-gene family, and reads without a unique V-gene family were excluded. To address suspected cross-contamination and a sequencing artifact, a later analysis removed several hundred highly shared, low-generation-probability nucleotide sequences. In a later analysis, a clonal expansion index for each public chain was calculated from normalized within-repertoire ranks of inferred template counts. In a later analysis, generation probabilities were computed using a VDJ recombination model fitted to out-of-frame rearrangements, and the results were checked against IGoR. Hypergeometric tests were used in a later analysis to score TCR-TCR, TCR-HLA and TCR-CMV co-occurrence, with a repertoire-size bias correction applied to the TCR pairs. A later analysis estimated false discovery rates by permuting HLA or CMV assignments 20 times. A later analysis grouped co-occurring TCRs with DBSCAN, adding TCRdist sequence similarity when clustering within HLA-allele-positive subsets. Repertoires with fewer than 30,000 or more than 120,000 public chains were left out of co-occurrence clustering, as were roughly five repertoires with anomalous nucleotide sharing. TCRdb provides this immuneACCESS table in a form limited to in-frame rearrangements. Some clones are lacking; in checked studies, under half of them reflect an unresolved V gene, and why the rest are absent is not known. From that table come the V and J calls and clone size; the DNA was used to work out D and trimming. Across this sample there are approximately 170,000 clones, with 74% seen only once. The biggest ten clones account for around 3.2% of the sample.

This clonotype originated in a woman aged 30 to 39 in good health and CMV-seropositive. The sample taken for sequencing was PBMCs. This chain is built from TRBV5-6 and TRBJ1-2; no D gene can be assigned with confidence. The CDR3 protein is CASSPEGLYGYTF. The nucleotides are TGTGCCAGCAGCCCAGAGGGTCTCTATGGCTACACCTTC.